The 26 T cell receptor beta chains given below trace back to one sample, sequenced in a study of blood T cell repertoires in COVID-19. Method: immunoSEQ multiplex PCR; TCRdb's copy keeps in-frame clones and lacks some. This sample has about 250,000 clones, with approximately 86% found just once. Specimen: PBMCs or T cells enriched from blood (not recorded which). Receptors were obtained from a young woman with acute COVID-19.

V and J are TRBV10-1 and TRBJ2-7, with D perhaps matching TRBD1 (6 bases). This CDR3 has 12 amino acids. The V and J ends lost 3 bases and 5 bases respectively, with 8 bases between them. Per the germline V gene, CDR1 is WNHNN and CDR2 is SYGVQD (reference sequence). CDR3 residues: CASSDRDNEQYF. The CDR3 coding sequence is TGCGCCAGCAGTGACAGGGACAACGAGCAGTACTTC.

Of note for this clone: The same CDR3 can be traced to other DNA sequences in this sample. The V call is TRBV6-5, the J call TRBJ1-4, with 8 positions matching TRBD1. This CDR3 has 13 amino acids. Trimming cost V 5 bases and J 5 bases; bases outside gene matches: 1. CDR1 and CDR2 (germline): MNHEY, SVGAGI. CDR3 DNA: TGTGCCAGCAGTCGGACAGGGAATGAAAAACTGTTTTTT. Protein sequence: CASSRTGNEKLFF.

Turning to this clone: At one of its ends the junction is not consistent with the germline gene, which may arise from a read error. CDR3 loop: CASGQPGHYPSSYEQYF. The CDR3, as DNA: TGCGCCAGCGGTCAACCGGGACACTATCCGAGCTCCTACGAGCAGTACTTC. The V call is TRBV23-1, the J call TRBJ2-7; a possible D gene is TRBD1 (6 bases). TRBV23-1 is assigned to the ORF class and has an uncertain function. This CDR3 is 17 amino acids long.

The chain employs TRBV5-5 and TRBJ2-3; the D is unclear. Per the germline V gene, CDR1 is SGHKS and CDR2 is YYEKEE (reference sequence). Trimming pared 6 bases from V and 3 bases from J, leaving 8 bases between. The CDR3 has 12 amino acids. This chain's CDR3 is CASTTFTDTQYF. DNA for the CDR3: TGTGCCAGCACCACTTTTACAGATACGCAGTATTTT. Combining the CDR3 with reference TRBV5-5 and TRBJ2-3 gives the whole variable domain DAGVTQSPTHLIKTRGQQVTLRCSPISGHKSVSWYQQVLGQGPQFIFQYYEKEERGRGNFPDRFSARQFPNYSSELNVNALLLGDSALYLCASTTFTDTQYFGPGTRLTVL.

The chain has TRBV25-1 and TRBJ2-1; D unclear. The CDR3 contains 16 residues. CDR1 and CDR2 (germline): MGHDK, SYGVNS. Trimming shortened V by 1 base and J by 0 bases, and 10 bases separated the two germline ends. This CDR3 reads CASSEFYRSSYNEQFF. The CDR3 DNA is TGTGCCAGCAGTGAATTTTACAGAAGCTCCTACAATGAGCAGTTCTTC.

This clone was seen more than once but under ten times. The V call is TRBV30, the J call TRBJ1-2; 7 bases match TRBD1. Germline CDR1 and CDR2: GTSNPN and SVGIG (reference sequence). J gave up 6 bases and V 8 bases, and 9 bases lay outside the gene matches. This CDR3 contains 12 residues. CDR3 sequence: CARRKGADGYTF. CDR3 sequence (DNA): TGTGCCCGAAGGAAGGGGGCGGATGGCTACACCTTC.

This clone was detected once. The chain couples TRBV11-2 to TRBJ2-7; 9 bases line up with TRBD1. V shed 5 bases, J shed 4 bases, and the junction held 6 bases outside the gene matches. Germline V CDR1 and CDR2: SGHAT, FQNNGV. The CDR3 is 14 residues long. CDR3 DNA: TGTGCCAGCAGCGGTGGGACAGGGAGATACGAGCAGTACTTC. As protein: CASSGGTGRYEQYF.

The genes are TRBV28 and TRBJ2-1; 11 nucleotides line up with TRBD2. Trimming took 9 bases from V and 7 from J; bases not matched to a gene: 8. CDR3 length: 14 amino acids. Germline V gene lookup returns CDR1 MDHEN and CDR2 SYDVKM. The CDR3 protein is CASITSGRRNEQFF. The CDR3 nucleotides read TGTGCCAGTATAACTAGCGGGAGACGGAATGAGCAGTTCTTC.

This sequence joins TRBV9 and TRBJ2-2; 8 bases are a match to TRBD2. The CDR3 runs to 15 residues. V shed 3 bases and J 6 bases; nucleotides not matched to a gene: 7. Germline V lookup: CDR1 SGDLS, CDR2 YYNGEE. CDR3 protein: CASSAGGAIPGELFF. CDR3 nucleotides: TGTGCCAGCAGCGCCGGGGGGGCCATTCCCGGGGAGCTGTTTTTT. The variable domain in full, with the rest retrieved from reference TRBV9 and TRBJ2-2, is DSGVTQTPKHLITATGQRVTLRCSPRSGDLSVYWYQQSLDQGLQFLIQYYNGEERAKGNILERFSAQQFPDLHSELNLSSLELGDSALYFCASSAGGAIPGELFFGEGSRLTVL.

The rearrangement joins TRBV5-1 to TRBJ2-5; 7 bases align to TRBD1. The ends lost 4 bases at V and 4 bases at J; junction bases unmatched: 7. The CDR3 spans 14 residues. CDR1 SGHRS and CDR2 YFSETQ come from the germline V gene. As DNA, the CDR3 is TGCGCCAGCAGCAAGGACAGGTCCGGAGAGACCCAGTACTTC. As protein: CASSKDRSGETQYF.

This chain links TRBV5-4 with TRBJ2-2; D possibly corresponds to TRBD1 (6 bases). This CDR3 contains 15 residues. CDR1 is SGHNT and CDR2 is YYREEE in the germline V gene (reference sequence). V was cut by 3 bases and J by 1 base, with 10 bases left in between. The CDR3: CASSSPGQNTGELFF. Written as DNA, the CDR3 is TGTGCCAGCAGCTCACCGGGACAGAACACCGGGGAGCTGTTTTTT.

This clone was counted once. The CDR3 region has the DNA TGCAGTGCTAGTGGGGCGGGGGTTTACAATGAGCAGTTCTTC. It specifies CSASGAGVYNEQFF. This chain uses TRBV20-1 with TRBJ2-1; 7 positions match TRBD2. Germline CDR1 is DFQATT and CDR2 is SNEGSKA (reference sequence). The CDR3 is 14 amino acids. The V gene end was trimmed by 3 bases and the J gene end by 4 bases; junction bases not matched to a gene: 6.

J is TRBJ1-2 and V is TRBV7-2; D is unclear. Between the trimmed V and J ends, which lost 0 bases and 2 bases, there was a span of 7 bases. The CDR3 totals 14 residues. Per germline, CDR1 SGHTA and CDR2 FQGNSA. The CDR3 DNA follows: TGTGCCAGCAGCTTAGCGCAGGCAAACTATGGCTACACCTTC. Translated, it gives CASSLAQANYGYTF.

The gene calls are TRBV19 and TRBJ1-4; 10 bases fit TRBD1. The CDR3 is 19 amino acids. V was pared by 0 bases and J by 2 bases, with 9 bases of the junction left unmatched. Germline V gene lookup returns CDR1 LNHDA and CDR2 SQIVND (reference sequence). Here the CDR3 DNA reads TGTGCCAGTAGTATAGACGGGCTGGGGACAGGGGTCACTAATGAAAAACTGTTTTTT. As protein: CASSIDGLGTGVTNEKLFF.

This clone has a single count. This chain joins TRBV7-3 and TRBJ2-1; TRBD2 matches at 7 bases. The length of the CDR3 is 15 residues. Unmatched junction bases numbered 2, after V lost 3 bases and J lost 0 bases. CDR1 SGHTA and CDR2 FQGTGA come from the germline V gene. The CDR3 loop is CASSLIAGSYNEQFF. In nucleotides, the CDR3 is TGTGCCAGCAGCTTGATAGCGGGCTCCTACAATGAGCAGTTCTTC.

On this clone: One end of the junction fails to match germline, which may point to a read error. The V gene is TRBV5-6, the J gene TRBJ1-4; 11 positions agree with TRBD1. The CDR3 contains 14 residues. From germline, CDR1 is SGHDT and CDR2 YYEEEE. CDR3 protein: CASSLAVIGQGAIF. The CDR3 DNA is TGTGCCAGCAGCTTGGCCGTCATTGGACAGGGGGCGATTTTT. Using reference TRBV5-6 and TRBJ1-4 for the parts outside the CDR3, the full variable domain is DAGVTQSPTHLIKTRGQQVTLRCSPKSGHDTVSWYQQALGQGPQFIFQYYEEEERQRGNFPDRFSGHQFPNYSSELNVNALLLGDSALYLCASSLAVIGQGAIFGSGTQLSVL.

The rearrangement joins TRBV11-3 to TRBJ2-2; 7 bases are a match to TRBD2. This CDR3 is built from 16 residues. The V gene's germline CDR1 is SGHNT and CDR2 YENEEA. The ends lost 5 bases at V and 2 bases at J; junction bases unmatched: 8. CDR3 loop: CASSRSGTQNTGELFF. CDR3 coding DNA: TGTGCCAGCAGCCGAAGCGGGACCCAAAACACCGGGGAGCTGTTTTTT.

This sequence joins TRBV2 and TRBJ1-6; weak D call: TRBD1 (5 bases). This CDR3 is built from 14 residues. Trimming shortened V by 4 bases and J by 7 bases, and 11 bases separated the two germline ends. Germline CDR1 is SNHLY and CDR2 is FYNNEI. DNA of the CDR3: TGTGCCAGCAGTGTGCGACAGATCAATTCACCCCTCCACTTT. Translation: CASSVRQINSPLHF.

The genes are TRBV5-1 and TRBJ2-3; 8 bases match TRBD2. V gave up 1 base and J gave up 5 bases; unmatched junction bases: 6. CDR3 size: 15 residues. Germline CDR1 reads SGHRS; CDR2 reads YFSETQ. CDR3 in amino acids: CASSLRRGAGDTQYF. The CDR3 region has the DNA TGCGCCAGCAGCTTGAGGCGGGGGGCCGGAGATACGCAGTATTTT. The full variable domain, in which reference TRBV5-1 and TRBJ2-3 provide the parts outside the CDR3, is KAGVTQTPRYLIKTRGQQVTLSCSPISGHRSVSWYQQTPGQGLQFLFEYFSETQRNKGNFPGRFSGRQFSNSRSEMNVSTLELGDSALYLCASSLRRGAGDTQYFGPGTRLTVL.

The CDR3 coding sequence is TGTGCCAGCAGTGCTAGCTCTGGGGCCAACGTCCTGACTTTC. Translation gives CASSASSGANVLTF. This sequence joins TRBV6-4 and TRBJ2-6; D gene unclear. The V end was cut by 4 bases, the J end by 0 bases, with 4 bases between. CDR3 length: 14 residues. CDR1 is MRHNA and CDR2 is SNTAGT in the germline V gene.

The chain recombines TRBV27 with TRBJ1-6, with D possibly TRBD1 on 5 matching bases. V lost 5 bases and J lost 8, with 25 bases in between. This CDR3 comprises 18 residues. Germline-derived CDR1 and CDR2 are MNHEY and SMNVEV (reference sequence). The CDR3 DNA follows: TGTGCCAGCAGTCCCCTAAGGGACTCCAAGGGAAGTGATTCACCCCTCCACTTT. Translated, it gives CASSPLRDSKGSDSPLHF.

This clone was observed once. The chain joins TRBV10-3 to TRBJ1-3; 7 nucleotides agree with TRBD1. This CDR3 contains 19 residues. Germline CDR1 ENHRY, CDR2 SYGVKD. V gave up 10 bases and J gave up 0 bases; unmatched junction bases: 21. Here the CDR3 DNA reads TGTGCCACCACAGCAGACTACGGACAGGAAGCACTCTCTGGAAACACCATATATTTT. As protein: CATTADYGQEALSGNTIYF.

The chain combines TRBV2 with TRBJ2-5; 10 bases are a match to TRBD2. Trimming removed 2 bases from V and 7 bases from J; junction bases left unmatched: 4. Germline lookup yields CDR1 SNHLY and CDR2 FYNNEI. CDR3 size: 14 residues. CDR3 region: CASSESRLAGTQYF. As DNA, the CDR3 is TGTGCCAGCAGTGAATCTAGACTAGCGGGGACCCAGTACTTC.

V and J are TRBV10-1 and TRBJ2-1; possible D gene TRBD2, 5 bases. This CDR3 region has 16 residues. Germline V lookup: CDR1 WNHNN, CDR2 SYGVQD (reference sequence). Trimming stripped 2 bases from V and 5 bases from J, with 16 bases between. As DNA, the CDR3 is TGCGCCAGCAGTGAGGAACTGGAGGAACCAAACAATGAGCAGTTCTTC. It codes for CASSEELEEPNNEQFF.

The V and J genes are TRBV12-3 or TRBV12-4 and TRBJ1-5; D uncertain. The CDR3 is 13 amino acids. Trimming took off 2 bases at V and 7 bases at J, with 9 bases between the two ends. The CDR3 DNA reads as TGTGCCAGCAGTTTATCTCGGGGACAGCCCCAGCATTTT. This gives the protein CASSLSRGQPQHF.

This chain uses TRBV6-5 with TRBJ2-1; 9 bases agree with TRBD1. Germline V CDR1 and CDR2: MNHEY, SVGAGI. V gave up 6 bases and J gave up 5 bases; unmatched junction bases: 2. The length of the CDR3 is 13 residues. This CDR3 is CASSWDRDNEQFF. CDR3 DNA: TGTGCCAGCAGCTGGGACAGGGACAATGAGCAGTTCTTC.